The rows below give T cell receptor beta chains drawn from one sample of a study of technical replicates of blood from several donors. Data came from immunoSEQ multiplex PCR; TCRdb stores just in-frame clones and leaves some out. The sample includes around 85,000 clones, around 94% seen only once; the top ten take approximately 0.25%. Sequencing input: T cells isolated from PBMCs. These receptors came from a human donor in good health. The CDR3 runs from the conserved cysteine through the conserved F or W. Fields, in order: CDR3 protein, V gene, J gene.

CDR3: CASSPGVGTGFHEQYF
V: TRBV27
J: TRBJ2-7

CDR3: CASAGLSTEAFF
V: TRBV27
J: TRBJ1-1

CDR3: CAGGSGSSYEQYF
V: TRBV28
J: TRBJ2-7

CDR3: CASSLATLAGGTDTQYF
V: TRBV5-1
J: TRBJ2-3

CDR3: CASSTGHSYEQYF
V: TRBV25-1
J: TRBJ2-7

CDR3: CASSISQGNGYTF
V: TRBV19
J: TRBJ1-2

CDR3: CASSEGTGNQPQHF
V: TRBV6-4
J: TRBJ1-5

CDR3: CATYGQERYGYTF
V: TRBV6-6
J: TRBJ1-2

CDR3: CASSFSGAKNIQYF
V: TRBV7-9
J: TRBJ2-4

CDR3: CASSLAFGQGAYEQYF
V: TRBV5-6
J: TRBJ2-7

CDR3: CASSPESGVTYNEQFF
V: TRBV7-9
J: TRBJ2-1

CDR3: CASSRGGGQPQHF
V: TRBV19
J: TRBJ1-5

CDR3: CASSLLRDSTF
V: TRBV5-8
J: TRBJ1-2

CDR3: CASSTGGADYSPLHF
V: TRBV9
J: TRBJ1-6

CDR3: CASSLGSDYGYTF
V: TRBV5-1
J: TRBJ1-2

CDR3: CAITGRAVFYEQYF
V: TRBV19
J: TRBJ2-7

CDR3: CASSLAGVGETQYF
V: TRBV5-1
J: TRBJ2-5

CDR3: CASKGGLGVSGEQYF
V: TRBV6-5
J: TRBJ2-7

CDR3: CASSVEGQSVETQYF
V: TRBV9
J: TRBJ2-5

CDR3: CASSRTQGRAEAFF
V: TRBV28
J: TRBJ1-1

CDR3: CASSLEHSGGELFF
V: TRBV5-4
J: TRBJ2-2

CDR3: CASSPAGYGYTF
V: TRBV6-5
J: TRBJ1-2

CDR3: CASRARDGEGKNIQYF
V: TRBV2
J: TRBJ2-4

CDR3: CASAPPKVHSQPQHF
V: TRBV7-2
J: TRBJ1-5

CDR3: CAISEGGWDSYEQYF
V: TRBV10-3
J: TRBJ2-7

CDR3: CASSLRVSGRRAYEQYF
V: TRBV28
J: TRBJ2-7

CDR3: CASSPSISYEQYF
V: TRBV19
J: TRBJ2-7

CDR3: CASSSTGGEETQYF
V: TRBV7-2
J: TRBJ2-5

CDR3: CASSFIWSTGGGYGYTF
V: TRBV7-2
J: TRBJ1-2

CDR3: CSVKGQGVSNTEAFF
V: TRBV29-1
J: TRBJ1-1

CDR3: CASSLPGQPVEAFF
V: TRBV7-2
J: TRBJ1-1

CDR3: CASSQVLAGDRQFF
V: TRBV14
J: TRBJ2-1

CDR3: CASSATGGRQETQYF
V: TRBV7-7
J: TRBJ2-5

CDR3: CASRVAGAPGNIQYF
V: TRBV5-1
J: TRBJ2-4

CDR3: CASSLPLYEQYF
V: TRBV5-1
J: TRBJ2-7

CDR3: CASIQVHTHTYEQYF
V: TRBV6-1
J: TRBJ2-7

CDR3: CASSYTGSNQPQHF
V: TRBV19
J: TRBJ1-5

CDR3: CASSVEDRDNEQYF
V: TRBV9
J: TRBJ2-7

CDR3: CASSSQLFGEKLFF
V: TRBV5-6
J: TRBJ1-4

CDR3: CASSLAGRGSTDTQYF
V: TRBV5-1
J: TRBJ2-3

CDR3: CASSYSLGQNFYGYTF
V: TRBV6-5
J: TRBJ1-2

CDR3: CASSHTSWGQNQPQHF
V: TRBV18
J: TRBJ1-5

CDR3: CASSLGPGQGMRGYTF
V: TRBV5-6
J: TRBJ1-2

CDR3: CSVGTSGSGGNEQFF
V: TRBV29-1
J: TRBJ2-1

CDR3: CASSQTLPRGSGNTIYF
V: TRBV4-1
J: TRBJ1-3

CDR3: CASSVGGGANTGELFF
V: TRBV9
J: TRBJ2-2

CDR3: CASSQWYRGANTEAFF
V: TRBV4-1
J: TRBJ1-1

CDR3: CASRQTGAGTEAFF
V: TRBV5-6
J: TRBJ1-1

CDR3: CASSWTGMRVGETQYF
V: TRBV5-4
J: TRBJ2-5